This TCR beta chain appears in the sequencing data of a study of blood T cell repertoires in COVID-19. Overall study: Researchers got acute and convalescent COVID-19 samples from the United States, Italy and Spain. From T cells, B-cell-depleted T cells, or PBMCs came the material, which was cDNA or gDNA.

Trimming cost V 5 bases and J 3 bases, with 13 bases left between them. The CDR3 length is 14 residues. Germline V CDR1 and CDR2: MNHEY, SVGEGT. Study processing details: Amplified reference gene primers provided the basis for estimating nucleated cell counts. TCRdb's copy holds only in-frame clones and misses some; the assay was immunoSEQ multiplex PCR. The V and J calls and the clone size are those of that table, but D and trimming were determined from the DNA. The sample includes some 240,000 clones, 82% seen only once; the top ten take approximately 5%. In its sample, this clone was seen a few times.

The sequenced sample was peripheral blood. This receptor was taken from a woman between 65 and 79 years old with COVID-19, enrolled during active disease. This sequence joins TRBV6-2 or TRBV6-3 and TRBJ2-5, with unresolved D. The CDR3: CASSHTSPEETQYF. CDR3 DNA: TGTGCCAGCAGTCATACTTCTCCGGAAGAGACCCAGTACTTC.